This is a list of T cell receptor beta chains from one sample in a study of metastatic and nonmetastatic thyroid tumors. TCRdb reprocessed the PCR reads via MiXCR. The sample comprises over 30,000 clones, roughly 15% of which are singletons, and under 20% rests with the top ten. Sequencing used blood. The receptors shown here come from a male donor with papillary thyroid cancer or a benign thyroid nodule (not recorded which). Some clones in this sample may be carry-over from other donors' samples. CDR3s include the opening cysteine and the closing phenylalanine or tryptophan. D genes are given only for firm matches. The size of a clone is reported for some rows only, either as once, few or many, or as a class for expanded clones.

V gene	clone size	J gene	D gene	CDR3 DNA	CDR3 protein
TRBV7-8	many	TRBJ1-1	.	TGTGCCAGCAGCTATACAGCAGAGGAGGCTGAAGCTTTCTTT	CASSYTAEEAEAFF
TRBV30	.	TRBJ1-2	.	TGTGCCTGGGCCAGGTGGTACAGCAACTATGGCTACACCTTC	CAWARWYSNYGYTF
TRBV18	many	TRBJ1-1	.	TGTGCCAGCTCTACACCGAACACTGAAGCTTTCTTT	CASSTPNTEAFF
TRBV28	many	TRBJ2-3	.	TGTGCCAGCAGTTTTTTCGGGAGTGGCGCAGATACGCAGTATTTT	CASSFFGSGADTQYF
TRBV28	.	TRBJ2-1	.	TGTGCCAGCAGTACAGACCCCAGGGGAGGGGTGAGCAATGAGCAGTTCTTC	CASSTDPRGGVSNEQFF
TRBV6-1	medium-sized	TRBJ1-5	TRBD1	TGTGCCAGCAGTGAACGGACAGGCTATAGCAATCAGCCCCAGCATTTT	CASSERTGYSNQPQHF
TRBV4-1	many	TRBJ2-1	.	TGCGCCAGCAGCCAAATGGACTGGCCAGTATACAATGAGCAGTTCTTC	CASSQMDWPVYNEQFF
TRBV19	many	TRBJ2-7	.	TGTGCCAGGCCGTCCTACGAGCAGTACTTC	CARPSYEQYF
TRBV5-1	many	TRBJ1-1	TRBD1	TGCGCCAGCGGGCTCGGACAGGGACACACTGAAGCTTTCTTT	CASGLGQGHTEAFF
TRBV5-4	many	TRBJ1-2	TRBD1	TGTGCCAGCAGCTTGGCGACAGGGGGGAAGGGCAGCTACACCTTC	CASSLATGGKGSYTF
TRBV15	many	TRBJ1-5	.	TGTGCCACCAGCAGAGACAGGGATCCGGGGCCCCAGCATTTT	CATSRDRDPGPQHF
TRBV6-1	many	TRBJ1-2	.	TGTGCCAGCAACGTCGGACGGCACTATGGCTACACCTTC	CASNVGRHYGYTF
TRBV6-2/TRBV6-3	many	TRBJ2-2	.	TGTGCCAGCAGCCCAGAGGATACCGGGGAGCTGTTTTTC	CASSPEDTGELFF
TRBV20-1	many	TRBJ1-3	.	TGCAGTGCTTCGAACCCAGGGACGGGTGGAAACACCATATATTTT	CSASNPGTGGNTIYF
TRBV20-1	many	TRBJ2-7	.	TGCAGTGCTAGCTTTATGGGTAACAACTACGAGCAGTACTTC	CSASFMGNNYEQYF
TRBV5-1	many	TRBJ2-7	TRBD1	TGCGCCAGCAGCAAGGACAGGGCCCACGAGCAGTACTTC	CASSKDRAHEQYF
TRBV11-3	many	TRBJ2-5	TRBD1	TGTGCCAGCAGTCTAACAGGGGGAGGAGAGACCCAGTACTTC	CASSLTGGGETQYF
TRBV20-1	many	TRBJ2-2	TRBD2	TGCAGTGCGCCCCTAGCGGCGAACACCGGGGAGCTGTTTTTT	CSAPLAANTGELFF
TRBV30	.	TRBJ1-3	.	TGTGCCTGGTCGAAACAACCAAAGGACACCATATATTTT	CAWSKQPKDTIYF
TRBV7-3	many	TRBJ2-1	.	TGTGCCAGCAGCCCCTCCAACAATGAGCAGTTCTTC	CASSPSNNEQFF
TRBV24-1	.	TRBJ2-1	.	TGTGCCACCAGTGATTTGCCTGGGCGAGGTAGTTTGAATGAGCAGTTCTTC	CATSDLPGRGSLNEQFF
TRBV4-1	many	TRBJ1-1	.	TGCGCCAGCAGCCTATGGAAAGGGGTGAACACTGAAGCTTTCTTT	CASSLWKGVNTEAFF
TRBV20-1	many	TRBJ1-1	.	TGCAGTGCTAGCCCGGTTGGGAAGAACACTGAAGCTTTCTTT	CSASPVGKNTEAFF
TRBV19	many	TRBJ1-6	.	TGTGCCAGTAGTACCGGGGAGAATTCACCCCTCCACTTT	CASSTGENSPLHF
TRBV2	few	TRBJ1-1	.	TGTGCCAGCAAGGACCGGCAGGAGACTGAAGCTTTCTTT	CASKDRQETEAFF
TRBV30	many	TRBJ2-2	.	TGTGCCTGGAGAGGGACTAACACCGGGGAGCTGTTTTTT	CAWRGTNTGELFF